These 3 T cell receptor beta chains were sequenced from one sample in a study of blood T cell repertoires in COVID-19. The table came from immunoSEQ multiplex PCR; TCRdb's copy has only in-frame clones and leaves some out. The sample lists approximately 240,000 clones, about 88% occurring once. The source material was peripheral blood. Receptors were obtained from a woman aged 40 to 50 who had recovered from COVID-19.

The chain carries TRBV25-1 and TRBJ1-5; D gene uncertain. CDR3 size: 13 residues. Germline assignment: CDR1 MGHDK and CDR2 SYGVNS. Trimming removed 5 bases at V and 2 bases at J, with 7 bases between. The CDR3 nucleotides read TGTGCCAGCAGTTGGGGAGGCAATCAGCCCCAGCATTTT. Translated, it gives CASSWGGNQPQHF.

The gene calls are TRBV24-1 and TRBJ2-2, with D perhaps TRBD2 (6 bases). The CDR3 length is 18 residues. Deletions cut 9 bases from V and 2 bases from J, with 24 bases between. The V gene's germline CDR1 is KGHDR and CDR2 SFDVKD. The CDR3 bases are TGTGCCACCTCTCCCCGCTTTTTCGCCGGGAGAAACACCGGGGAGCTGTTTTTT. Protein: CATSPRFFAGRNTGELFF.

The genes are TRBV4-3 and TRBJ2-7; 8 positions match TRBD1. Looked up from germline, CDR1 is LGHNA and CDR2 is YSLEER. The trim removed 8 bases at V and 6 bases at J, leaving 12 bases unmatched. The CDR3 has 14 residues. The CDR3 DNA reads TGCGCCAGCGGACCGGACAGGGAGATATGCGAGCAGTACTTC. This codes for CASGPDREICEQYF.